This entry lists 23 T cell receptor beta chains sequenced from one sample in a study of regulatory T cells in long-lasting Graves disease. Time point defined: newly diagnosed GD, antithyroid drugs for less than 3 months. The TCR library was made from RNA that had been extracted from PBMCs in TRIzol. Assembly of TCR beta libraries relied on iRepertoire HTBI primers together with Arm-PCR of CDR3 regions. MiXCR, run by TCRdb on the multiplex PCR reads, gives a single entry per CDR3 protein. The sample lists approximately 480,000 distinct CDR3 sequences, around 15% seen once, with about 12% in the top ten. These data were also reused for a study on T cells in Graves' hyperthyroidism and ophthalmopathy.

The input for sequencing was peripheral blood mononuclear cells (PBMCs), taken at new diagnosis, from a patient treated with antithyroid drugs. The receptor set was obtained from a man in his forties with Graves disease.

This clonotype has ten or more counts. The J gene is TRBJ2-1, the V gene TRBV5-1; TRBD1 matches at 7 bases. CDR1 and CDR2 from the germline V gene are SGHRS and YFSETQ. With 2 bases clipped from V and 0 bases from J, the junction kept 5 bases outside the gene matches. The CDR3 runs 16 residues. CDR3 residues: CASSLPGQSSYNEQFF. The DNA for the CDR3 is TGCGCCAGCAGCTTACCGGGACAGAGCTCCTACAATGAGCAGTTCTTC.

This clonotype was observed at least ten times. This chain links TRBV28 with TRBJ2-7, with D maybe TRBD1 (6 bases). This CDR3 is 13 amino acids long. Germline V gene lookup returns CDR1 MDHEN and CDR2 SYDVKM. V lost 5 bases, J lost 4 bases, and 12 bases lay in between. Written as DNA, the CDR3 is TGTGCCAGCAGTCCCCGGACAGTTTACGAGCAGTACTTC. Its protein is CASSPRTVYEQYF.

Concerning this clonotype itself: This may come from a read error, since a much larger clone is one base off. V gene TRBV7-3 combines with J gene TRBJ2-1, with 15 bases lining up with TRBD2. The length of the CDR3 is 16 residues. The germline V gene encodes CDR1 SGHTA and CDR2 FQGTGA. The V and J ends lost 5 bases and 9 bases, in that order; junction bases with no gene match: 8. CDR3 bases: TGTGCCAGCAGCAAAGGACTAGCGGGAGGGCCGGGTGAGCAGTTCTTC. It yields the protein CASSKGLAGGPGEQFF.

This clonotype was recorded a few times. J is TRBJ2-7 and V is TRBV6-1, with D possibly called TRBD1 or TRBD2 (6 bases each). CDR1 and CDR2 (germline): MNHNS, SASEGT. CDR3 size: 16 residues. Trimming shortened V by 6 bases and J by 5 bases, and 23 bases separated the two germline ends. This CDR3 reads CASSLTQGWREHEQYF. The CDR3 DNA reads TGTGCCAGCAGCCTAACACAGGGTTGGAGGGAGCACGAGCAGTACTTC.

This clonotype was observed many times. The CDR3 coding sequence is TGTGCCAGCAGTTCTCCGGCGGTCTCCTACGAGCAGTACTTC. Protein sequence: CASSSPAVSYEQYF. The rearrangement uses TRBV6-5 and TRBJ2-7, with D unclear. V lost 4 bases and J lost 0, with 10 bases in between. The CDR3 has 14 amino acids. Looked up from germline, CDR1 is MNHEY and CDR2 is SVGAGI.

This clonotype was seen only a few times. J is TRBJ2-2 and V is TRBV5-1; TRBD2 agrees at 11 bases. V shed 5 bases, J shed 6 bases, and the junction held 6 bases outside the gene matches. The germline gives CDR1 SGHRS, CDR2 YFSETQ. The CDR3 totals 15 residues. The CDR3 loop is CASSFTSGSSGELFF. DNA for the CDR3: TGCGCCAGCAGTTTCACTAGCGGGAGTTCCGGGGAGCTGTTTTTT.

This clonotype was found many times. The chain recombines TRBV12-3 or TRBV12-4 with TRBJ2-5; TRBD2 matches at 7 bases. V lost 7 bases and J lost 4; bases outside the gene matches: 18. CDR3 size: 17 residues. The CDR3 reads CASTRRGRAWEGETQYF. In DNA form, the CDR3 reads TGTGCCAGCACCCGGCGAGGCAGGGCCTGGGAGGGAGAGACCCAGTACTTC.

This clonotype has just a few counts. The CDR3 sequence is CASSPGTGGPSGANVLTF. The CDR3 DNA reads TGTGCCAGCAGTCCTGGGACAGGGGGTCCGTCTGGGGCCAACGTCCTGACTTTC. J is TRBJ2-6 and V is TRBV27; TRBD1 matches 11 bases. The CDR3 extends over 18 amino acids. With 5 bases clipped from V and 1 base from J, the junction kept 7 bases outside the gene matches. CDR1 and CDR2 (germline): MNHEY, SMNVEV (reference sequence).

This clonotype has only a few counts. The rearrangement uses TRBV6-2 or TRBV6-3 and TRBJ2-1, with D possibly being TRBD1 (6 bases). Germline CDR1 and CDR2: MNHEY and SVGEGT. The CDR3 sequence is 15 residues long. The V end was cut by 2 bases, the J end by 7 bases, with 15 bases between. DNA for the CDR3: TGTGCCAGCAGTTACGGGGCAGGGGTAGAGAATGAGCAGTTCTTC. This sequence encodes CASSYGAGVENEQFF.

This clonotype has ten or more counts. V usage is TRBV27 and J usage is TRBJ2-7; TRBD1 matches at 7 bases. The CDR3 is 13 amino acids. Germline V gene lookup returns CDR1 MNHEY and CDR2 SMNVEV (reference sequence). The J segment lost 6 bases and the V segment lost 6 bases, leaving 8 bases of the junction unmatched. CDR3 nucleotide sequence: TGTGCCAGCAGACCGGGACAGTTTGCCGAGCAGTACTTC. Translated: CASRPGQFAEQYF.

Only a few counts were recorded for this clonotype. The rearrangement joins TRBV7-8 to TRBJ2-3; a weak D match, TRBD2 (6 bases). The CDR3 contains 18 residues. Germline values: CDR1 SGHVS, CDR2 FQNEAQ. The V gene lost 1 base and the J gene lost 1 base, with 18 bases spanning the gap. CDR3 nucleotide sequence: TGTGCCAGCAGCTTAGTTGCGGGATACGCTTCTCGCACAGATACGCAGTATTTT. It is translated as CASSLVAGYASRTDTQYF.

This clonotype was detected ten times or more. The chain links TRBV6-2 or TRBV6-3 to TRBJ2-7; 14 bases fit TRBD2. The trim removed 4 bases at V and 6 bases at J, leaving 2 bases unmatched. The CDR3 is 14 amino acids. Germline CDR1 is MNHEY and CDR2 is SVGEGT. This CDR3 is CASSSTSGRGEQYF. CDR3 DNA sequence: TGTGCCAGCAGTTCGACTAGCGGGAGGGGCGAGCAGTACTTC.

This clonotype has ten or more counts. This chain connects TRBV11-2 to TRBJ2-5; TRBD2 is a possible D gene (5 bases). The CDR3 has 14 residues. Germline V gene lookup returns CDR1 SGHAT and CDR2 FQNNGV. The ends were cut back, 3 bases at V and 1 base at J, with 9 bases in the middle. Here the CDR3 reads CASSLRGFQETQYF. The CDR3 nucleotides are TGTGCCAGCAGCTTGCGCGGGTTCCAAGAGACCCAGTACTTC.

This clonotype was seen ten or more times. The rearrangement uses TRBV5-1 and TRBJ2-7; 10 bases map to TRBD2. CDR1 and CDR2 from the germline V gene are SGHRS and YFSETQ. Germline trimming cut 0 bases from V and 5 bases from J; bases unmatched to any gene: 5. The CDR3 is made up of 15 amino acids. In DNA, the CDR3 is TGCGCCAGCAGCTTGGGGAGCGGGAGGGCCGACGAGCAGTACTTC. It translates to CASSLGSGRADEQYF.

This clonotype was seen ten or more times. The chain couples TRBV20-1 to TRBJ2-1; perhaps TRBD2 as D (6 bases). The CDR3 is 15 residues long. Trimming removed 5 bases at V and 2 bases at J, with 16 bases between. Germline V gene sequence: CDR1 DFQATT, CDR2 SNEGSKA (reference sequence). CDR3 in amino acids: CSAGRELATYNEQFF. The DNA of the CDR3 is TGCAGTGCTGGTAGGGAGCTAGCGACCTACAATGAGCAGTTCTTC.

The chain employs TRBV20-1 and TRBJ2-7; 7 positions agree with TRBD1. V shed 6 bases, J shed 4 bases, and the junction held 12 bases outside the gene matches. Germline CDR1 DFQATT, CDR2 SNEGSKA (reference sequence). The CDR3 sequence is 14 residues long. CDR3 DNA sequence: TGCAGTGCCTGGTCCGGGACAGCACTTTACGAGCAGTACTTC. This translates into CSAWSGTALYEQYF.

This clonotype occurred many times. Relative to the germline gene, one junction end is altered; a read error may explain this. The rearrangement links TRBV5-1 to TRBJ2-1; either TRBD1 or TRBD2 may fit D (5 bases each). CDR1 SGHRS and CDR2 YFSETQ come from the germline V gene. The CDR3 is 18 amino acids. The CDR3 DNA follows: TGCGCCAGCAGCTTGGCCCCTAGGGACCGCGGAGGCTACGATGAGCAGTTCTTC. Protein: CASSLAPRDRGGYDEQFF.

This clonotype was observed many times. V gene TRBV7-2 combines with J gene TRBJ2-7; no clear D. The CDR3 loop spans 13 amino acids. V shed 5 bases and J shed 0 bases, with 8 bases lying between them. Germline assignment: CDR1 SGHTA and CDR2 FQGNSA. The CDR3, as DNA: TGTGCCAGCAGCCGACGGGTCTCCTACGAGCAGTACTTC. Protein product: CASSRRVSYEQYF.

The chain is built from TRBV19 and TRBJ2-1, with TRBD2 matching 10 bases. The CDR3 consists of 17 residues. J was trimmed by 7 bases and V by 3 bases; bases with no gene match: 12. Germline CDR1 and CDR2: LNHDA and SQIVND (reference sequence). CDR3 in DNA: TGTGCCAGTAGTATTGGCCCACCGGGACTAGCGATGAATGAGCAGTTCTTC. This codes for CASSIGPPGLAMNEQFF.

V usage is TRBV7-9 and J usage is TRBJ2-7; 9 bases align to TRBD1. V gave up 5 bases and J gave up 7 bases; unmatched junction bases: 15. This CDR3 contains 16 residues. CDR1 SEHNR and CDR2 FQNEAQ come from the germline V gene (reference sequence). The CDR3 DNA reads TGTGCCAGCAGCCGACCGGGGGACAGGGAATTCGATGAGCAGTACTTC. It codes for CASSRPGDREFDEQYF.

This clonotype was picked up a small number of times. The chain recombines TRBV5-1 with TRBJ1-2; the match to TRBD1 covers 8 bases. This CDR3 has 18 amino acids. The ends lost 0 bases at V and 4 bases at J; junction bases unmatched: 14. Germline CDR1 SGHRS, CDR2 YFSETQ. CDR3 sequence reads: CASSLAGGRGPGIYGYTF. The CDR3, as DNA: TGCGCCAGCAGCTTGGCCGGCGGCAGGGGGCCCGGAATCTATGGCTACACCTTC. Drawing the rest from reference TRBV5-1 and TRBJ1-2, the complete variable domain is KAGVTQTPRYLIKTRGQQVTLSCSPISGHRSVSWYQQTPGQGLQFLFEYFSETQRNKGNFPGRFSGRQFSNSRSEMNVSTLELGDSALYLCASSLAGGRGPGIYGYTFGSGTRLTVV.

A word on this clonotype: A much larger clone is a single base away; this may be a read error. V and J are TRBV11-2 and TRBJ1-1, with 15 positions matching TRBD2. The J call is uncertain, as TRBJ2-1 better fits the DNA end. Germline CDR1 SGHAT, CDR2 FQNNGV. This CDR3 has 19 residues. The DNA of the CDR3 is TGTGTCAGCAGCTTATATGGGACTAGCGGGAGGAGCTCCTACAATGAGCAGTTCTTC. It specifies CVSSLYGTSGRSSYNEQFF.

This clonotype was detected ten times or more. The chain couples TRBV20-1 to TRBJ2-7; weak D call: TRBD2 (6 bases). Per the germline V gene, CDR1 is DFQATT and CDR2 is SNEGSKA (reference sequence). The V gene lost 3 bases and the J gene lost 3 bases, with 15 bases spanning the gap. The CDR3 consists of 14 residues. DNA for the CDR3: TGCAGTGCTAGGGGGCCAGCGGGTATCTACGAGCAGTACTTC. It translates to CSARGPAGIYEQYF.